Listed here is a single TCR beta chain. This entry is derived from a study of blood T cell repertoires in COVID-19. On the study more broadly: Both acute and convalescent COVID-19 samples were obtained from the United States, Italy and Spain. PBMCs, B-cell-depleted T cells, or T cells provided the cDNA or gDNA that made up the material.

It was during active infection that Seattle patients were enrolled and then longitudinally followed. Original methodology: Reference gene primers were amplified, and this amplification served to estimate nucleated cell counts. Clones were sequenced by immunoSEQ multiplex PCR, and TCRdb holds only the in-frame ones, with some missing. Clone size and V and J calls were adopted from that table, with D and trimming inferred from the DNA. The data contain hundreds of thousands of clones, about 88% of them singletons. This TCR derives from a woman between 65 and 79 years old with COVID-19, enrolled during active disease. Material for sequencing was peripheral blood.

This chain's CDR3 is CATSREAGGIYEQYF. The CDR3, as DNA: TGTGCCACCAGCAGAGAGGCGGGGGGGATCTACGAGCAGTACTTC. This sequence joins TRBV15 and TRBJ2-7, with 9 nucleotides matching TRBD2. V was pared by 0 bases and J by 3 bases, with 3 bases of the junction left unmatched. In germline, CDR1 is LNHNV, CDR2 YYDKDF (reference sequence). The CDR3 is 15 residues long.